The source of this TCR beta chain is a study of shared clonotypes between healthy human individuals (dated by TCRdb to 2018 to 2020). Background for the entire study: The cohort comprised a couple of women and three men aged 18 to 49 years. Per donor, three plates each were used for CD4 naive and CD4 memory, two for CD8 naive, and one for CD8 memory. Blood TCR repertoires of roughly five healthy adults were deeply sequenced to estimate repertoire size and the extent of clonotype sharing between individuals. To increase sequencing depth and limit assay-specific biases, different laboratories used diverse techniques to prepare libraries and sequence TCR repertoires. Between about 0.9 and 8.9 billion PBMCs per donor were obtained by leukapheresis. General findings and caveats noted by the study authors: Based on pairwise subsampling, the degree of clonotype sharing among donors was expected to be affected by sequencing depth. Only blood was sampled, and tissue TCR repertoires likely differ from those in blood. Naive subsets generally had larger estimated clonotype richness than memory subsets. Rarefaction of sorted-subset datasets indicated incomplete sequencing despite the large sequencing depth. The genetic and exposure-history diversity represented was limited by the small number of donors. Compared with non-shared clonotypes, clonotypes shared by all four sorted-subset donors had higher generation probabilities. Sharing across a few donors was observed for about 5% of naive CD4, about 3.2% of naive CD8, roughly 2.3% of memory CD4, and less than 0.45% of memory CD8 clonotypes.

Donors were healthy HIV-negative adults with no recently reported acute infections or vaccinations. All donors were Caucasian adults living in Nashville, Tennessee, USA. Magnetic negative selection was used to enrich CD4+ T cells, after which naive cells were positively selected on CD45RA and the negative fraction became the memory subset. Blood was obtained by leukapheresis, after which PBMCs were separated by Ficoll-Histopaque density gradient centrifugation and cryopreserved in liquid nitrogen vapor phase. Analytical flow cytometry was used to check the purity and quantity of each magnetically sorted T cell population. From each sorted fraction, genomic DNA was isolated and quantified by UV absorbance on a Nanodrop 2000c. Note on this clone: The target of this receptor is not known. The sample holds no much larger clone one base away, and base qualities are not on file.

Using the deep immunoSEQ assay, TCR CDR3 regions were amplified from genomic DNA by multiplex PCR. Extracted genomic DNA from each cell subset was distributed evenly across all wells of several immunoSEQ 96-well plates, and each plate was treated as a replicate. Each replicate PCR for sorted subsets received approximately 220 ng genomic DNA, equal to around 32,000 T cell genomes. Purified libraries were measured with a Qubit 3.0 fluorometer, size-checked on a Bioanalyzer 2100, and measured again with the KAPA Library Quantification kit. Every immunoSEQ 96-well plate was sequenced on a separate single-read 150-cycle Illumina NextSeq 550 flow cell. The original pipeline was this. Because the immunoSEQ output held only junctional sequences and lacked quality scores, the filtering could not match the filtering applied to full-length reads. Sequences were annotated with PyIR, a Python wrapper for IgBLAST v1.9, and V/J genes and CDR3 were assigned using IMGT germline references. Any read was removed if the V/J assignment was weak (E-value above 1e-6), the CDR3 was missing, or the read contained stop codons, out-of-frame junctions, or ambiguous translated residues. V3J clonotypes were defined as sequences sharing an identical inferred V gene, J gene, and CDR3 amino acid sequence. Percentage overlap between repertoires was calculated by dividing the number of shared unique clonotypes by the size of the smaller repertoire. Three approaches were used to assess repertoire richness: RTK rarefaction, the Chao1 estimator, and Recon v2.1 estimates of unobserved clonotypes. Generation probabilities were computed with OLGA for all TCRbeta clonotypes obtained by the gDNA method from a few donors. Drawn from immuneACCESS, this table holds only the in-frame rearrangements with V and J called that TCRdb kept. Clones are partly lost; checked studies trace under half to an unresolved V gene and leave the rest unexplained. V and J calls plus clone size are reproduced from that table; the DNA served to infer D and trimming. The sample data list about 1.5 million clones, and 98% of these were observed just once. Roughly 0.42% of the sample is held by the ten biggest clonotypes.

The CDR3 spans 17 residues, from the cysteine through the phenylalanine. The entry retains the CDR3 DNA only, 51 bases that are in frame from base 1. Via the germline V gene, CDR1 is KGHSH and CDR2 LQKENI. V and J are trimmed by 1 base and 2 bases, and the gene matches miss 9 bases of the junction. This clonotype was obtained from a man aged 30-40 years in good health. The chain links TRBV18 with TRBJ1-1; 8 junctional bases match TRBD1. The specimen sequenced was naive CD4+ T cells sorted from blood. The cell subset or site label on this specimen signifies: CD45RA+ positively selected. The bases are TGTGCCAGCTCACCACTTCCAGGGGGCACTTCAAACACTGAAGCTTTCTTT. This gives the protein CASSPLPGGTSNTEAFF.